The 7 T cell receptor beta chains given below trace back to one sample, sequenced in a study of beta chain features in type 1 diabetes. These receptors' targets are unknown. Study results and caveats: The study found moderately but significantly shorter TCRB CDR3s in all four CD4+ subsets of Type 1 diabetes patients.

The authors reverse transcribed all of the isolated RNA, so sequencing captured expressed TCRB transcripts. Using immunoSEQ multiplex PCR, the repertoire was profiled, and TCRdb retains in-frame clones only, with some absent. The table has hundreds of thousands of clones, around 15% seen once. The sequencing input was naive CD4+ T cells from blood. The receptors derive from a man aged 18 to 30 with type 1 diabetes.

This clone turned up a few times. The chain recombines TRBV15 with TRBJ2-7; D gene uncertain. CDR1 and CDR2 (germline): LNHNV, YYDKDF (reference sequence). The CDR3 covers 17 residues. The germline V and J ends were trimmed by 1 base and 0 bases, with 16 bases remaining between them. The CDR3: CATSRALGAQSSYEQYF. The CDR3 nucleotides are TGTGCCACCAGCAGAGCCTTGGGCGCCCAGAGCTCCTACGAGCAGTACTTC.

As concerns this clone: Other DNA sequences in this specimen translate into the identical CDR3. The CDR3 DNA reads as TGTGCCAGCAGTTTAGACGGAAACTATGGCTACACCTTC. This translates into CASSLDGNYGYTF. The chain is built from TRBV28 and TRBJ1-2, with D hard to call. The length of the CDR3 is 13 residues. Germline V CDR1 and CDR2: MDHEN, SYDVKM. V dropped 2 bases and J dropped 2 bases, with 6 bases sitting between them.

The rearrangement uses TRBV28 and TRBJ2-1; 9 nucleotides align to TRBD1. This CDR3 region has 15 residues. CDR1 MDHEN and CDR2 SYDVKM come from the germline V gene. J lost 6 bases, V lost 5 bases, and 8 bases had no gene match. The chain's CDR3 is CASSRRDREGNEQFF. The DNA for the CDR3 is TGTGCCAGCAGTCGCCGGGACAGGGAGGGCAATGAGCAGTTCTTC.

This clone has only a few counts. Here the CDR3 reads CASSTDSSYNSPLHF. The DNA for the CDR3 is TGTGCCAGCAGCACTGACAGCTCGTATAATTCACCCCTCCACTTT. The chain has TRBV7-9 and TRBJ1-6; tentatively, D is TRBD1 (5 bases). The germline V and J ends were trimmed by 5 bases and 4 bases, with 12 bases remaining between them. The CDR3 is 15 residues long. The germline CDR1 and CDR2 sequences are SEHNR and FQNEAQ (reference sequence).

The chain uses TRBV6-1 and TRBJ1-6; TRBD1 matches 7 bases. The CDR3 is made up of 13 amino acids. J lost 8 bases, V lost 6 bases, and 4 bases had no gene match. Germline values: CDR1 MNHNS, CDR2 SASEGT. The CDR3 reads CASSDRADSPLHF. The CDR3, as DNA: TGTGCCAGCAGCGACAGGGCGGATTCACCCCTCCACTTT.

This clone has more than one count but fewer than ten. The rearrangement uses TRBV18 and TRBJ2-1; the D gene is possibly TRBD1 (5 bases). The ends were cut back, 2 bases at V and 4 bases at J, with 9 bases in the middle. The germline gives CDR1 KGHSH, CDR2 LQKENI. The CDR3 covers 14 residues. The CDR3 DNA sequence: TGTGCCAGCTCACCATTATCAGGGTACAATGAGCAGTTCTTC. Its translation is CASSPLSGYNEQFF.

The genes are TRBV12-5 and TRBJ1-2; D unclear. Germline lookup yields CDR1 LGHNT and CDR2 FRNRAP. This CDR3 has 13 residues. V was trimmed by 2 bases and J by 7 bases, leaving 11 bases between them. In nucleotides, the CDR3 is TGTGCTAGTGGTTTGTCCTCTACCGGTGGCTACACCTTC. This sequence encodes CASGLSSTGGYTF.